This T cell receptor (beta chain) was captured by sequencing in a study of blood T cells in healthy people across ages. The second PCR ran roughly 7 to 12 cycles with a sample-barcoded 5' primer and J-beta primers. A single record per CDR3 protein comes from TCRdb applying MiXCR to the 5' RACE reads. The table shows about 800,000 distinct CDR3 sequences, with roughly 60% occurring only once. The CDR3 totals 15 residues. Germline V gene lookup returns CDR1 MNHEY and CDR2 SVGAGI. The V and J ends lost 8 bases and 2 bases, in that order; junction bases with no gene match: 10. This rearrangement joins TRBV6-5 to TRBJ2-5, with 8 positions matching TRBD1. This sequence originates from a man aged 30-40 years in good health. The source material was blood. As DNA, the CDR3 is TGTGCCAGCGGCTACAGGGGGTACACTCAAGAGACCCAGTACTTC. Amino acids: CASGYRGYTQETQYF.